This T cell receptor beta chain is drawn from a study of regulatory T cells in long-lasting Graves disease. This clonotype was picked up many times. Its antigen remains unknown. Study findings and constraints: In persistent patients, shared public clonotypes (around 2,500) outnumbered those in new patients (almost 1,000).

V was clipped by 5 bases and J by 4 bases, with 14 bases between them. CDR1 and CDR2 from the germline V gene are MDHEN and SYDVKM. This CDR3 is 14 amino acids long. Both iRepertoire HTBI primers and Arm-PCR of CDR3 regions were used to build the TCR beta libraries. One entry per CDR3 protein, called by TCRdb with MiXCR from the multiplex PCR reads. Altogether a few hundred thousand distinct CDR3 sequences are present, approximately 15% being singletons, with the ten largest covering over 15%. Time point described: newly diagnosed GD, antithyroid drugs for less than 3 months. Researchers made the TCR library from RNA that was extracted from PBMCs. This same sample was also taken into another study, of T cells in Graves' hyperthyroidism and ophthalmopathy. According to that study: Before onset, ophthalmopathy was predicted by the model a median roughly 6.8 months earlier.

This material consisted of peripheral blood mononuclear cells (PBMCs), taken at new diagnosis, from a patient treated with antithyroid drugs. This chain uses TRBV28 with TRBJ1-2; D ambiguous. The clonotype comes from a woman between 50 and 59 years old with Graves disease. CDR3 residues: CASSDPPAPYGYTF. The CDR3 DNA is TGTGCCAGCAGTGATCCCCCGGCCCCCTATGGCTACACCTTC.